These 7 T cell receptor beta chains were sequenced from one sample in a study of tumor T cells in aggressive B-cell lymphoma. TCRdb's copy holds only in-frame clones and misses some; the assay was immunoSEQ multiplex PCR. The sample lists fewer than 6,500 clones, around 94% seen once, with less than 4.5% in the top ten. Sample: tumor tissue. These receptors all stem from an adult with diffuse large B cell lymphoma.

This chain uses TRBV11-3 with TRBJ2-2, with a tentative D call TRBD1 (6 bases). This CDR3 contains 18 residues. Germline V lookup: CDR1 SGHNT, CDR2 YENEEA. V lost 2 bases to trimming and J lost 2 bases, with 18 bases between them. The CDR3 DNA sequence: TGTGCCAGCAGCTTATCTGGGACACACCTTCTAAACACCGGGGAGCTGTTTTTT. Translating it yields CASSLSGTHLLNTGELFF. The whole variable domain, remainder taken from reference TRBV11-3 and TRBJ2-2, is EAGVVQSPRYKIIEKKQPVAFWCNPISGHNTLYWYLQNLGQGPELLIRYENEEAVDDSQLPKDRFSAERLKGVDSTLKIQPAELGDSAVYLCASSLSGTHLLNTGELFFGEGSRLTVL.

This chain links TRBV30 with TRBJ1-2, with 7 bases that match TRBD1. From germline, CDR1 is GTSNPN and CDR2 SVGIG (reference sequence). This CDR3 region has 13 residues. V was pared by 3 bases and J by 3 bases, with 4 bases of the junction left unmatched. The CDR3 protein is CAWRKQGYYGYTF. CDR3 nucleotides: TGTGCCTGGAGAAAACAGGGGTACTATGGCTACACCTTC.

The chain uses TRBV7-2 and TRBJ2-7; 15 nucleotides align to TRBD2. The CDR3 loop spans 17 amino acids. J lost 0 bases, V lost 5 bases, and 5 bases had no gene match. Germline V gives CDR1 SGHTA, CDR2 FQGNSA. The CDR3 coding sequence is TGTGCCAGCAGCGGGACTAGCGGGGGGCGCCGCTCCTACGAGCAGTACTTC. Encoded protein: CASSGTSGGRRSYEQYF.

The rearrangement joins TRBV14 to TRBJ2-3; D call uncertain. The CDR3 covers 13 residues. Germline V gene data show CDR1 as SGHDN and CDR2 as FVKESK. Deletions cut 6 bases from V and 0 bases from J, with 7 bases between. CDR3 protein: CASRPHSTDTQYF. CDR3 coding DNA: TGTGCCAGCAGGCCACATAGCACAGATACGCAGTATTTT. Filled out from reference TRBV14 and TRBJ2-3, the complete variable domain reads EAGVTQFPSHSVIEKGQTVTLRCDPISGHDNLYWYRRVMGKEIKFLLHFVKESKQDESGMPNNRFLAERTGGTYSTLKVQPAELEDSGVYFCASRPHSTDTQYFGPGTRLTVL.

The rearrangement joins TRBV9 to TRBJ2-1; the D gene is possibly TRBD1 (6 bases). Trimming took 7 bases from V and 3 from J, leaving 8 bases between them. Germline loops: CDR1 SGDLS, CDR2 YYNGEE. This CDR3 is 12 amino acids long. The CDR3 DNA sequence: TGTGCCAGCGAGGGGGACTACAATGAGCAGTTCTTC. Translation: CASEGDYNEQFF.

This clone was seen a few times. The rearrangement uses TRBV5-5 and TRBJ2-7; D gene ambiguous. Germline loops: CDR1 SGHKS, CDR2 YYEKEE (reference sequence). Trimming shortened V by 0 bases and J by 9 bases, and 16 bases separated the two germline ends. This CDR3 has 14 amino acids. The chain's CDR3 is CASSLGGRYLGQYF. CDR3 nucleotide sequence: TGTGCCAGCAGCTTGGGTGGCAGGTACTTGGGGCAGTACTTC.

V and J are TRBV9 and TRBJ1-4; D gene unclear. Trimming cost V 3 bases and J 8 bases, with 14 bases left between them. This CDR3 has 14 amino acids. Germline V lookup: CDR1 SGDLS, CDR2 YYNGEE. Here the CDR3 reads CASSGPPGAEKLFF. CDR3 nucleotide sequence: TGTGCCAGCAGCGGCCCTCCGGGAGCGGAAAAACTGTTTTTT.